Listed below are T cell receptor beta chains from one sample, sequenced in a study of blood T cells in healthy people across ages. In TCRdb, the 5' RACE reads were re-called with MiXCR into one record per CDR3 protein. The data show 1 million or so distinct CDR3 sequences, more than 40% seen once. Source material: blood. The receptors shown here come from a woman in her sixties or seventies in good health. CDR3s include the opening cysteine and the closing phenylalanine or tryptophan. D genes are given only for firm matches. A row's size may be missing; if present it is once, few, many or a size class.

>NA|TRBV4-1|NA|TRBJ2-5
TGCGCCAGCAGCCAAGATGGAAGACAAGAGACCCAGTACTTC
CASSQDGRQETQYF
>NA|TRBV6-5|TRBD2|TRBJ2-3
TGTGCCAGCACCTCCCGGCTAGCGGGAAGGACAGATACGCAGTATTTT
CASTSRLAGRTDTQYF
>NA|TRBV6-6|TRBD2|TRBJ2-7
TGTGCCAGCAGTTACTCGAATAGCGGGAGGTCCAACGAGCAGTACTTC
CASSYSNSGRSNEQYF
>NA|TRBV27|TRBD1|TRBJ1-1
TGTGCCAGCAGTTCGATGTATTACTTGAGGGACAGCCCTCGTTACGATCACTCTGAAGCTTTCTTT
CASSSMYYLRDSPRYDHSEAFF
>NA|TRBV3-1|NA|TRBJ2-1
TGTGCCAGCAGCCAAGATCTTAGTAGCTCCTACAATGAGCAGTTCTTC
CASSQDLSSSYNEQFF
>few|TRBV5-1|NA|TRBJ2-3
TGCGCCAGCAGCTTGCAGGGAACCACGTATTTT
CASSLQGTTYF
>NA|TRBV5-1|TRBD2|TRBJ2-1
TGCGCCAGCAGCCAGATTAGCGGGGTCTCCTACAATGAGCAGTTCTTC
CASSQISGVSYNEQFF
>NA|TRBV4-1|NA|TRBJ1-4
TGCGCCAGCAGCCAAGGACTCCTCGGGGAGGTAATTAATGAAAAACTGTTTTTT
CASSQGLLGEVINEKLFF
>many|TRBV4-1|NA|TRBJ2-3
TGCGCCAGCAGCCCCTTGGGACAAACTAGCACAGATACGCAGTATTTT
CASSPLGQTSTDTQYF
>NA|TRBV2|TRBD2|TRBJ2-2
TGTGCCAGCAGTACCCTATCGGGACTAGCGGAGAACACCGGGGAGCTGTTTTTT
CASSTLSGLAENTGELFF
>NA|TRBV14|NA|TRBJ1-1
TGTGCCAGCAGCCAAGATTTGGGGGCCGCTGAAGCTTTCTTT
CASSQDLGAAEAFF
>NA|TRBV10-3|NA|TRBJ1-5
TGTGCCATCAGTGAGTCGGGAGGGCAGGGGTTCGGGCAGCCCCAGCATTTT
CAISESGGQGFGQPQHF
>few|TRBV20-1|TRBD1|TRBJ1-1
TGCAGTGCTGGCACAGGGGGTGAAGCTTTCTTT
CSAGTGGEAFF
>NA|TRBV6-5|NA|TRBJ1-2
TGTGCCAGCAGGCCCAATAACTATGGCTACACCTTC
CASRPNNYGYTF
>NA|TRBV5-1|TRBD2|TRBJ2-5
TGCGCCAGCAGCTCGGGACTAGCGTTAGGCTCCTACAATGGGCAGTACTTC
CASSSGLALGSYNGQYF
>NA|TRBV28|NA|TRBJ2-2
TGTGCCAGCAGTTCCACAAGGTTTAACACCGGGGAGCTGTTTTTT
CASSSTRFNTGELFF
>NA|TRBV9|TRBD2|TRBJ2-1
TGTGCCAGCAGCGTATCGATCGGACTAGCGGGCACTAACAGTGAGCAGTTCTTC
CASSVSIGLAGTNSEQFF
>NA|TRBV5-1|TRBD2|TRBJ2-1
TGCGCCAGCAGCCGAATCGGTAGCGGGAGTGAGCAGTTCTTC
CASSRIGSGSEQFF
>many|TRBV29-1|NA|TRBJ1-1
TGCAGCGCATCCCTTGACAGTGAAGCTTTCTTT
CSASLDSEAFF
>NA|TRBV2|NA|TRBJ2-3
TGTGCCAGCAGTGACGGAGCGGTTAGCACAGATACGCAGTATTTT
CASSDGAVSTDTQYF
>NA|TRBV24-1|NA|TRBJ2-4
TGTGCCACCAGTGTTCCAGGGACGACTCTCAAAAACATTCAGTACTTC
CATSVPGTTLKNIQYF
>NA|TRBV12-3/TRBV12-4|NA|TRBJ2-7
TGTGCCAGCAGTTTAAGGGCTGTCGGCTCCTACGAGCAGTACTTC
CASSLRAVGSYEQYF
>few|TRBV3-1|NA|TRBJ2-5
TGTGCCATCTCAGGTGTCCAAGAGACCCAGTACTTC
CAISGVQETQYF
>NA|TRBV24-1|TRBD1|TRBJ2-1
TGTGCCACCAGTGAAGCTCCGGGACAGCGACCGTTCTTC
CATSEAPGQRPFF
>NA|TRBV12-3/TRBV12-4|TRBD1|TRBJ1-2
TGTGCCAGCAGTCTCGGACAGGGAGGCTACTATGGCTACACCTTC
CASSLGQGGYYGYTF
>NA|TRBV7-9|NA|TRBJ2-7
TGTGCCAGCAGCCCCAAGCGGATCTCCTACAATGAGCAGTACTTC
CASSPKRISYNEQYF
>once|TRBV19|NA|TRBJ1-2
TGTGCCAGTAGGTTAGACCGGGACACCTATGGCTACACCTTC
CASRLDRDTYGYTF
>few|TRBV29-1|NA|TRBJ2-7
TGCAGCGTTGATGCGGGACTTTCGGGCGAGCAGTACTTC
CSVDAGLSGEQYF
>few|TRBV28|TRBD2|TRBJ2-1
TGTGCCAGCGGAATAGCGGGCCTGCTTAGTGAGCAGTTCTTC
CASGIAGLLSEQFF
>NA|TRBV10-3|TRBD2|TRBJ2-3
TGTGCCATCAGCTCCGCTAGCGGGAGGGCCGGTACAGATACGCAGTATTTT
CAISSASGRAGTDTQYF
>many|TRBV4-1|TRBD2|TRBJ2-1
TGCGCCAGCAGCCAAGATACTAGCGGGAGCGCCCGCGATGAGCAGTTCTTC
CASSQDTSGSARDEQFF
>NA|TRBV7-8|NA|TRBJ2-5
TGTGCCAGCAGACGGGGGACGTCCGCGACCCAGTACTTC
CASRRGTSATQYF
>NA|TRBV10-3|NA|TRBJ2-5
TGTGCCATCAGTGAACTCGGGGGAGAGACCCAGTACTTC
CAISELGGETQYF
>few|TRBV27|NA|TRBJ1-5
TGTGCCAGCAGTTTAACCCCCGGAGGGGGCAATCAGCCCCAGCATTTT
CASSLTPGGGNQPQHF
>NA|TRBV5-1|TRBD2|TRBJ2-7
TGCGCCAGCAGCTTGGGGGAGGGCCGGTCCTACGAGCAGTACTTC
CASSLGEGRSYEQYF
>NA|TRBV30|NA|TRBJ2-1
TGTGCCTGGAGTGTTGGTAGCGGCTACAATGAGCAGTTCTTC
CAWSVGSGYNEQFF
>NA|TRBV25-1|NA|TRBJ2-7
TGTGCCAGCAGTGAATCCGCGACGAGGGGCTACGAGCAGTACTTC
CASSESATRGYEQYF
>NA|TRBV10-1|NA|TRBJ2-1
TGCGCCAGCAGCTCGGCGTTCTCCTACAATGAGCAGTTCTTC
CASSSAFSYNEQFF
>few|TRBV5-1|NA|TRBJ2-5
TGCGCCAGCAGCCTGTCCCCATTACAGGGAGAGACCCAGTACTTC
CASSLSPLQGETQYF
>NA|TRBV20-1|TRBD1|TRBJ2-5
TGCAGTGCTTCGACAATCGACAGGGGTCAAGAGACCCAGTACTTC
CSASTIDRGQETQYF
>many|TRBV29-1|NA|TRBJ2-7
TGCAGCGTTGCCGGACGTCGAGACTCCTACGAGCAGTACTTC
CSVAGRRDSYEQYF
>NA|TRBV7-6|NA|TRBJ2-1
TGTGCCAGCAGCTTAGTGTTTCGGGACTCCAAATACAATGAGCAGTTCTTC
CASSLVFRDSKYNEQFF
>NA|TRBV20-1|NA|TRBJ2-7
TGCAGTGCTAGCCGGACACAGGGCTTGATATCCTACGAGCAGTACTTC
CSASRTQGLISYEQYF
>NA|TRBV2|NA|TRBJ1-5
TGTGCCAGCAGCTCGGACAATTTCAATCAGCCCCAGCATTTT
CASSSDNFNQPQHF
>many|TRBV20-1|NA|TRBJ2-7
TGCAGTGTTGGGGAGGACGCCTACGAGCAGTACTTC
CSVGEDAYEQYF
>few|TRBV11-2|NA|TRBJ2-1
TGTGCCAGCAGCTTAGAAAGCGGCACCTCCTACAATGAGCAGTTCTTC
CASSLESGTSYNEQFF
>few|TRBV12-3/TRBV12-4|TRBD2|TRBJ2-1
TGTGCCAGCAGTTTACTAGCGGGAGTTGGGTCATCCAATGAGCAGTTCTTC
CASSLLAGVGSSNEQFF
>few|TRBV7-9|NA|TRBJ2-5
TGTGCCAGCAGCTTAAACGGAAACCAAGAGACCCAGTACTTC
CASSLNGNQETQYF
>NA|TRBV7-9|NA|TRBJ2-1
TGTGCCAGCAGCTTAGAACAAATCAATGAGCAGTTCTTC
CASSLEQINEQFF
>few|TRBV20-1|NA|TRBJ2-1
TGCAGTGCTAGGCTAGGGCCCGGGTCCGGCAGCTCCTACAATGAGCAGTTCTTC
CSARLGPGSGSSYNEQFF
>NA|TRBV29-1|TRBD1|TRBJ2-7
TGCAGCACGGGACAGGGGAACGGCGAGCAGTACTTC
CSTGQGNGEQYF
>NA|TRBV4-1|TRBD2|TRBJ2-3
TGCGCCAGCAGCCAAGAGACCCCTTGGGCGGGAGGGGAAACTAGCACAGATACGCAGTATTTT
CASSQETPWAGGETSTDTQYF
>once|TRBV12-5|NA|TRBJ2-4
TGTGCTAGTGCCCGACAGTGGGAAAACATTCAGTACTTC
CASARQWENIQYF
>few|TRBV7-9|NA|TRBJ2-5
TGTGCCAGCATCACTCGGGCAGAAGAGACCCAGTACTTC
CASITRAEETQYF
>NA|TRBV2|NA|TRBJ2-7
TGTGCCAGCACTAGGGACGGGCGGAACCGGTCCTACGAGCAGTACTTC
CASTRDGRNRSYEQYF
>NA|TRBV12-3/TRBV12-4|TRBD1|TRBJ1-5
TGTGCCAGCAGTGCCACAGGGGATGGCAATCAGCCCCAGCATTTT
CASSATGDGNQPQHF